This record covers a single T cell receptor beta chain. Its target antigen remains unknown. No base qualities exist here, and no much larger clone lies one base off it. The sample originates from a study of blood T cell repertoires in COVID-19 (dated by TCRdb to the early 2020s). Broadly, across the study: Samples covering the acute and convalescent phases of COVID-19 were provided by collaborators in the United States, Italy and Spain. The material from the prospective study consisted of cDNA or gDNA derived from T cells, B-cell-depleted T cells, or PBMCs. Subjects who had been exposed to COVID-19, were actively infected with it, or had recovered from it provided the deeply sampled blood TCRbeta repertoires that made up the dataset. A freely available public database, intended as a resource for researchers studying the immune response to SARS-CoV-2, is where the repertoires were released. The samples were drawn from two sources: the first 160 participants of the ongoing ImmuneRACE study, and 1,254 subjects contributed by 6 global collaborators. Sample metadata almost always included a de-identified subject ID, COVID-19 status, age in years and sex. HLA class I and class II types, where available, came from metadata supplied by the sample provider rather than from assay-based typing.

Participants in the prospective study were aged 18 to 89 years, lived in approximately 26 United States geographic areas, and enrolled through a virtual design. To assign participants to cohorts, the prospective study relied on clinical history that participants themselves reported in a screening survey and a study questionnaire. Each participant in the prospective study had whole blood, serum and a nasopharyngeal or oropharyngeal swab collected by mobile phlebotomists. Participants in the prospective study had the option to provide additional blood draws and questionnaires over a roughly two-month period. Prospective study blood samples were shipped either frozen or at room temperature before DNA extraction. Beyond this particular receptor, the publication reports: Clinical and demographic metadata were provided uncurated, with the amount varying by source and participant.

TCRbeta CDR3 regions were amplified from genomic DNA by means of the immunoSEQ Assay, a bias-controlled multiplex PCR. The study's processing was this. The number of nucleated cells in each sample was estimated from the amplification of reference gene primers within the assay. To quantify the absolute abundance of each unique TCRbeta CDR3 rearrangement, sequence reads were collapsed and filtered. Productive Simpson clonality was computed per sample as the square root of Simpson's diversity index over productive rearrangements. Entries here come from immuneACCESS through TCRdb and include only in-frame sequences with V and J called. Some clones fail to appear in such tables; in the studies checked, an unresolved V gene covers under half of the shortfall, and the cause of the remainder is unknown. The D gene and trimming were derived from the DNA, and the V and J assignments and clone size from that table. The sample table shows 200,000 to 300,000 clones, and 89% are seen once. Roughly 4% of the sample belongs to the ten largest clones.

V is reduced by 4 bases and J by 3 bases, leaving a spacing of 13 bases between them. For CDR1 and CDR2, the germline V gene lists SNHLY and FYNNEI. The CDR3 holds 14 amino acids from the cysteine to the phenylalanine. Only CDR3 DNA is held: 42 bases, read in frame from base 1. This sequence uses TRBV2 and TRBJ2-7; the D region possibly corresponds to TRBD1 (5 bases align). The origin of this receptor is a woman aged 30 to 39 with acute COVID-19. Sequencing was performed on PBMCs or T cells enriched from blood (not recorded which). At the DNA level, the sequence is TGTGCCAGCAGTGTCGAAGGGGTCAACTACGAGCAGTACTTC. This encodes CASSVEGVNYEQYF.